This T cell receptor (beta chain) is from a study of blood T cell repertoires in COVID-19. At the level of the study: The United States, Italy and Spain provided the acute and convalescent COVID-19 samples. PBMCs, B-cell-depleted T cells, or T cells were the source of the cDNA or gDNA that made up the material.

The V end lost 0 bases, the J end lost 0 bases, and 6 bases lay between the germline ends. From germline, CDR1 is SGHAT and CDR2 FQNNGV. This CDR3 has 14 residues. The authors' processing: Using reference gene primer amplification, nucleated cell counts were estimated. TCRdb keeps only in-frame clones here, not all; method: immunoSEQ multiplex PCR. That table gives V, J and clone size, and the DNA gave D and trimming. This table has about 160,000 clones, 70% to 85% appearing once. The chain recombines TRBV11-2 with TRBJ2-7, with a possible D match to TRBD2 (6 bases). This sequence was found in a woman of 80 years or more with acute or convalescent COVID-19. Sequenced sample: peripheral blood. The CDR3: CASSLELASYEQYF. The DNA for the CDR3 is TGTGCCAGCAGCTTAGAACTAGCCTCCTACGAGCAGTACTTC.